This T cell receptor (beta chain) was identified in a study of spatial heterogeneity in lung cancer. Across the study: Across tumor regions, counts of TCR transcripts showed a strong correlation with a T cell module score derived from matched bulk RNA-seq.

Study outcomes and limitations: Expanded alpha and beta TCR counts within tumors tracked tumor mutation counts.

Each TCR cDNA molecule bore a unique molecular identifier. TCRdb re-called the 5' RACE reads through MiXCR, storing one row per CDR3 protein. The data hold over 500 distinct CDR3 sequences, with 22% observed a single time. Trimming removed 3 bases at V and 6 bases at J, with 4 bases between. In germline, CDR1 is KGHSH, CDR2 LQKENI. The CDR3 consists of 11 residues. Documented time point: sample taken at primary tumor resection. Samples came from 60 to 75 TRACERx patients with untreated early-stage lung cancer. Tumor, nontumor lung or frozen PBMC supplied whole RNA that was sequenced unsorted. This clonotype is hyperexpanded (1% or more). Its antigen is not known.

This TCR came from a male donor with early-stage non-small cell lung cancer. The sample here was lung tumor tissue, taken at surgery. The gene calls are TRBV18 and TRBJ2-3; D uncertain. CDR3 region: CASSPWDTQYF. The CDR3, as DNA: TGTGCCAGCTCACCTTGGGATACGCAGTATTTT.